The T cell receptor (beta chain) described here comes from a study of blood T cell repertoires in COVID-19. Clones were sequenced by immunoSEQ multiplex PCR, and TCRdb holds only the in-frame ones, with some missing. The sample has about 230,000 clones, 85% seen once. Germline trimming cut 4 bases from V and 3 bases from J; bases unmatched to any gene: 10. Looked up from germline, CDR1 is SGHTS and CDR2 is YDEGEE. This CDR3 has 16 residues. This TCR was sampled from a man between 40 and 49 years old with acute or convalescent COVID-19. This chain uses TRBV5-8 with TRBJ2-5; the match to TRBD1 covers 9 bases. The sample was peripheral blood. The CDR3 reads CASSLGWDREEETQYF. Here the CDR3 DNA reads TGTGCCAGCAGCCTTGGTTGGGACAGGGAGGAAGAGACCCAGTACTTC.